The 9 T cell receptor beta chains in this list originate from one sample, sequenced in a study of blood T cells in healthy people across ages. It was with a sample-barcoded 5' primer and a J-beta primer mix that a second PCR of about 6 to 12 cycles was run. TCRdb independently ran MiXCR on the 5' RACE reads; one entry per CDR3 protein. The table records 1.4 million to 1.5 million distinct CDR3 sequences, about 43% of them present only once. Material: blood. These receptor sequences come from a woman between 18 and 29 years old in good health.

The chain uses TRBV20-1 and TRBJ2-7; D tentatively reads TRBD1 or TRBD2 (6 bases each). The CDR3 spans 12 residues. The V gene lost 7 bases and the J gene lost 6 bases, with 16 bases spanning the gap. CDR1 is DFQATT and CDR2 is SNEGSKA in the germline V gene (reference sequence). The DNA of the CDR3 is TGCAGTGTCACACTAGCCAGGGGCGAGCAGTACTTC. Translating it yields CSVTLARGEQYF.

This clonotype was observed a few times. The chain has TRBV12-3 or TRBV12-4 and TRBJ1-5; D gene uncertain. CDR3 size: 12 residues. V lost 5 bases and J lost 7, with 9 bases in between. The CDR3 loop is CASSLPRQPQHF. CDR3 bases: TGTGCCAGCAGTCTTCCCAGACAGCCCCAGCATTTT.

This clonotype showed up just a few times. The rearrangement joins TRBV4-2 to TRBJ2-3, with D unclear. This CDR3 is 16 amino acids long. Germline CDR1 is LGHNA and CDR2 is YNFKEQ. The V end lost 0 bases, the J end lost 0 bases, and 10 bases lay between the germline ends. The CDR3 is CASSQEVSASTDTQYF. The CDR3 DNA sequence: TGTGCCAGCAGCCAAGAAGTAAGCGCTAGCACAGATACGCAGTATTTT.

The chain links TRBV20-1 to TRBJ2-7; D is unresolved. The end of the DNA is better explained by TRBJ2-5, so the J call may be wrong. Germline V gives CDR1 DFQATT, CDR2 SNEGSKA (reference sequence). This CDR3 has 12 residues. The CDR3 region has the DNA TGCAGTGCTGATGACTTGGTGGAGACCCAGTACTTC. Protein: CSADDLVETQYF.

This clonotype was detected only a few times. The chain links TRBV29-1 to TRBJ1-2; TRBD1 matches 7 bases. The germline V gene encodes CDR1 SQVTM and CDR2 ANQGSEA. This CDR3 spans 14 amino acids. After removal of 6 bases from V and 8 bases from J, the junction contained 15 bases not matched to a gene. The CDR3, as DNA: TGCAGCGTGGCCCTCCCGACAGGGTTTGGGGGCTACACCTTC. This gives the protein CSVALPTGFGGYTF.

V is TRBV7-9 and J is TRBJ1-1; 7 nucleotides line up with TRBD1. Germline CDR1 reads SEHNR; CDR2 reads FQNEAQ (reference sequence). This CDR3 is built from 15 residues. V lost 1 base and J lost 5; bases outside the gene matches: 7. The CDR3 loop is CASSLGDREWTEAFF. CDR3 DNA: TGTGCCAGCAGCTTAGGCGACAGGGAATGGACTGAAGCTTTCTTT.

This rearrangement joins TRBV7-2 to TRBJ2-4, with D perhaps TRBD1 or TRBD2 (5 bases each). The end of the DNA is better explained by TRBJ2-7, so the J call may be wrong. The CDR3 runs to 18 residues. Germline CDR1 SGHTA, CDR2 FQGNSA. This chain's CDR3 is CASSSSSFSGTENYEQYF. CDR3 sequence (DNA): TGTGCCAGCAGCTCGTCGAGTTTTTCCGGGACGGAGAACTACGAGCAGTACTTC.

The chain combines TRBV4-1 with TRBJ2-3; a weak D match, TRBD2 (6 bases). The CDR3 consists of 17 residues. The germline V and J ends were trimmed by 4 bases and 5 bases, with 22 bases remaining between them. Per the germline V gene, CDR1 is MGHRA and CDR2 is YSYEKL. CDR3 protein: CASSPPLDGSSKDTQYF. The CDR3 DNA sequence: TGCGCCAGCAGCCCCCCCTTGGACGGGAGCTCTAAAGATACGCAGTATTTT.

The J gene is TRBJ1-2, the V gene TRBV6-5; D call uncertain. CDR1 and CDR2 (germline): MNHEY, SVGAGI. V was clipped by 5 bases and J by 10 bases, with 20 bases between them. This CDR3 is built from 14 residues. The CDR3 DNA reads TGTGCCAGCAGTGACGTCTCAGGACTATCCCACTACACCTTC. Translating gives CASSDVSGLSHYTF.